A single T cell receptor beta chain is shown here with its context. The V gene's germline CDR1 is PRHDT and CDR2 FYEKMQ (reference sequence). Trimming removed 10 bases from V and 4 bases from J, with 11 bases in between. There are 12 residues in the CDR3. The data stem from a study of technical replicates of blood from four donors. Clones were sequenced by immunoSEQ multiplex PCR, and TCRdb holds only the in-frame ones, with some missing. The sample holds some 80,000 clones, almost 96% seen once. The source is a human donor in good health. V usage is TRBV13 and J usage is TRBJ2-1, with D perhaps TRBD2 (6 bases). The sequenced material came from T cells isolated from PBMCs. CDR3 amino acids: CATGTGYNEQFF. The CDR3 region has the DNA TGTGCCACCGGGACTGGGTACAATGAGCAGTTCTTC.